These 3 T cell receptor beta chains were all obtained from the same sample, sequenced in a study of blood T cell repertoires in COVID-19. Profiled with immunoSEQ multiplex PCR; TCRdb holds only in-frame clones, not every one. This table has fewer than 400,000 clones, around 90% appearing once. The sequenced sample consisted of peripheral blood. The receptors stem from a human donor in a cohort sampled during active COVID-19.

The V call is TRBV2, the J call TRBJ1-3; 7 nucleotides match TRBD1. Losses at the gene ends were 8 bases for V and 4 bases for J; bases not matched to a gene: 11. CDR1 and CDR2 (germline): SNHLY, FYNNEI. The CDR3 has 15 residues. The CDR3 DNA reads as TGTGCCAGCTCTCGACTCCGGGACAGAGGAAACACCATATATTTT. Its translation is CASSRLRDRGNTIYF.

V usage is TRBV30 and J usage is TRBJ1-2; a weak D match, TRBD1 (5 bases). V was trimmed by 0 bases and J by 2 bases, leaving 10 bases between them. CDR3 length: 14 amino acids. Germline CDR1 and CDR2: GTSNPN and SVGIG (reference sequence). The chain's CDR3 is CAWSVEGVNYGYTF. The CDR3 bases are TGTGCCTGGAGTGTTGAAGGGGTGAACTATGGCTACACCTTC.

The CDR3 loop is CASSLRDKNTGELFF. CDR3 DNA sequence: TGCGCCAGCAGCCTCCGGGACAAAAACACCGGGGAGCTGTTTTTT. The chain carries TRBV23-1 and TRBJ2-2; the D gene is possibly TRBD1 (6 bases). TRBV23-1 is annotated as an ORF whose role is uncertain. Deletions cut 6 bases from V and 2 bases from J, with 13 bases between. There are 15 residues in the CDR3.